Presented here are 9 T cell receptor beta chains from one specimen sequenced in a study of human T cells and chemical hapten exposure. Time point described: pre-sensitization, week 0. The treatment was: therapeutic diphenylcyclopropenone sensitization with weekly scalp DPC. Unfractionated whole blood was the source from which total RNA was extracted. TCRdb independently ran MiXCR on the RACE reads; one entry per CDR3 protein. The sample contains about 30,000 distinct CDR3 sequences, approximately 10% of which appear only once. The sequences come from whole blood, collected in connection with sensitization to the hapten diphenylcyclopropenone (DPC). The receptors shown here come from a middle-aged man with alopecia areata. Some clones in this sample may be carry-over from other donors' samples.

This rearrangement joins TRBV7-8 to TRBJ1-6; no clear D. Trimming removed 5 bases at V and 7 bases at J, with 9 bases between. This CDR3 region has 13 residues. Germline V gives CDR1 SGHVS, CDR2 FQNEAQ. The DNA of the CDR3 is TGTGCCAGCAGCCCCTCCGGAAATTCACCCCTCCACTTT. Protein: CASSPSGNSPLHF. Drawing the rest from reference TRBV7-8 and TRBJ1-6, the complete variable domain is GAGVSQSPRYKVAKRGQDVALRCDPISGHVSLFWYQQALGQGPEFLTYFQNEAQLDKSGLPSDRFFAERPEGSVSTLKIQRTQQEDSAVYLCASSPSGNSPLHFGNGTRLTVT.

At least ten counts were recorded for this clonotype. The V call is TRBV20-1, the J call TRBJ2-2; no clear D gene. In germline, CDR1 is DFQATT, CDR2 SNEGSKA (reference sequence). Trimming removed 3 bases at V and 7 bases at J, with 9 bases between. The CDR3 contains 12 residues. CDR3 nucleotides: TGCAGTGCTAGTCCTCCTCGCGGGGAGCTGTTTTTT. Amino acids: CSASPPRGELFF.

This clonotype occurred many times. V is TRBV4-3 and J is TRBJ2-5; D uncertain. Germline CDR1 reads LGHNA; CDR2 reads YSLEER. This CDR3 contains 14 residues. The V and J ends lost 0 bases and 4 bases respectively, with 9 bases between them. This CDR3 is CASSQDWSVETQYF. The CDR3 DNA reads as TGCGCCAGCAGCCAAGATTGGTCAGTAGAGACCCAGTACTTC.

This chain links TRBV3-1 with TRBJ1-2; TRBD1 aligns across 8 bases. Germline CDR1 LGHDT, CDR2 YNNKEL (reference sequence). The CDR3 runs to 16 residues. The V gene end was trimmed by 0 bases and the J gene end by 4 bases; junction bases not matched to a gene: 7. The DNA of the CDR3 is TGTGCCAGCAGCCAAGACAGGGACAGGCGAGTCTATGGCTACACCTTC. Translated: CASSQDRDRRVYGYTF.

Ten or more counts support this clonotype. The J gene is TRBJ2-7, the V gene TRBV30; 9 bases fit TRBD2. After removal of 4 bases from V and 7 bases from J, the junction contained 14 bases not matched to a gene. Germline lookup yields CDR1 GTSNPN and CDR2 SVGIG (reference sequence). The CDR3 contains 15 residues. Here the CDR3 reads CAWNLWASGIGEQYF. In DNA form, the CDR3 reads TGTGCCTGGAACCTCTGGGCTAGCGGGATCGGAGAGCAGTACTTC.

This chain joins TRBV19 and TRBJ2-1, with TRBD1 matching over 11 bases. There are 15 residues in the CDR3. In germline, CDR1 is LNHDA, CDR2 SQIVND (reference sequence). V was clipped by 4 bases and J by 8 bases; unmatched bases: 7. Here the CDR3 DNA reads TGTGCCAGTAGTAACCCAGGACAGGGGGCCGATGAGCAGTTCTTC. Encoded protein: CASSNPGQGADEQFF. The entire variable domain, with the rest obtained from reference TRBV19 and TRBJ2-1, is as follows: DGGITQSPKYLFRKEGQNVTLSCEQNLNHDAMYWYRQDPGQGLRLIYYSQIVNDFQKGDIAEGYSVSREKKESFPLTVTSAQKNPTAFYLCASSNPGQGADEQFFGPGTRLTVL.

This clonotype was seen repeatedly, ten times or more. The chain links TRBV4-1 to TRBJ2-7, with D possibly being TRBD1 (6 bases). The germline CDR1 and CDR2 sequences are MGHRA and YSYEKL. V was trimmed by 0 bases and J by 2 bases, leaving 11 bases between them. This CDR3 is built from 15 residues. CDR3 in amino acids: CASSQEIQGPYEQYF. CDR3 nucleotides: TGCGCCAGCAGCCAAGAAATACAGGGACCCTACGAGCAGTACTTC.

The table lists this clonotype with many counts. This chain uses TRBV9 with TRBJ2-2, with TRBD2 matching 10 bases. The CDR3 runs 18 residues. The V and J ends lost 0 bases and 4 bases, in that order; junction bases with no gene match: 9. CDR1 and CDR2 (germline): SGDLS, YYNGEE. CDR3: CASSVGASGSRVTGELFF. The CDR3 DNA reads TGTGCCAGCAGCGTAGGGGCTAGCGGGAGCCGGGTCACCGGGGAGCTGTTTTTT.

This clonotype came up many times. The rearrangement uses TRBV28 and TRBJ2-1; 9 bases align to TRBD1. Unmatched junction bases numbered 3, after V lost 4 bases and J lost 5 bases. Germline V CDR1 and CDR2: MDHEN, SYDVKM. The CDR3 has 14 residues. For the CDR3, the DNA is TGTGCCAGCAGTTCGGGACAGGGAAACAATGAGCAGTTCTTC. This gives the protein CASSSGQGNNEQFF.